This T cell receptor beta chain was identified during a study of breast tumors, draining lymph nodes, adjacent tissues. TCRdb recomputed calls from the multiplex PCR reads with MiXCR, one row per CDR3 protein. The sample consists of fewer than 200,000 distinct CDR3 sequences, 30% to 35% of them appearing once. This CDR3 is 14 amino acids long. Germline V gene data show CDR1 as SEHNR and CDR2 as FQNEAQ (reference sequence). The ends were cut back, 8 bases at V and 3 bases at J, with 16 bases in the middle. Of note for this clonotype: A much larger clone differs from this one at a single base, so this may be a read error. This CDR3 is missing its conserved last phenylalanine or tryptophan, likely due to a read error.

The lymph nodes were axillary draining lymph nodes from breast cancer patients. Specimen: axillary lymph node tissue. The chain uses TRBV7-9 and TRBJ2-5; D possibly uses TRBD1 or TRBD2 (6 bases each). This receptor was obtained from a female donor with breast cancer. Some clones in this sample may be carry-over from other donors' samples. The CDR3 region is CASGGLILEETQYL. Written as DNA, the CDR3 is TGTGCCAGCGGGGGGCTAATCCTTGAAGAGACCCAGTACCTC.